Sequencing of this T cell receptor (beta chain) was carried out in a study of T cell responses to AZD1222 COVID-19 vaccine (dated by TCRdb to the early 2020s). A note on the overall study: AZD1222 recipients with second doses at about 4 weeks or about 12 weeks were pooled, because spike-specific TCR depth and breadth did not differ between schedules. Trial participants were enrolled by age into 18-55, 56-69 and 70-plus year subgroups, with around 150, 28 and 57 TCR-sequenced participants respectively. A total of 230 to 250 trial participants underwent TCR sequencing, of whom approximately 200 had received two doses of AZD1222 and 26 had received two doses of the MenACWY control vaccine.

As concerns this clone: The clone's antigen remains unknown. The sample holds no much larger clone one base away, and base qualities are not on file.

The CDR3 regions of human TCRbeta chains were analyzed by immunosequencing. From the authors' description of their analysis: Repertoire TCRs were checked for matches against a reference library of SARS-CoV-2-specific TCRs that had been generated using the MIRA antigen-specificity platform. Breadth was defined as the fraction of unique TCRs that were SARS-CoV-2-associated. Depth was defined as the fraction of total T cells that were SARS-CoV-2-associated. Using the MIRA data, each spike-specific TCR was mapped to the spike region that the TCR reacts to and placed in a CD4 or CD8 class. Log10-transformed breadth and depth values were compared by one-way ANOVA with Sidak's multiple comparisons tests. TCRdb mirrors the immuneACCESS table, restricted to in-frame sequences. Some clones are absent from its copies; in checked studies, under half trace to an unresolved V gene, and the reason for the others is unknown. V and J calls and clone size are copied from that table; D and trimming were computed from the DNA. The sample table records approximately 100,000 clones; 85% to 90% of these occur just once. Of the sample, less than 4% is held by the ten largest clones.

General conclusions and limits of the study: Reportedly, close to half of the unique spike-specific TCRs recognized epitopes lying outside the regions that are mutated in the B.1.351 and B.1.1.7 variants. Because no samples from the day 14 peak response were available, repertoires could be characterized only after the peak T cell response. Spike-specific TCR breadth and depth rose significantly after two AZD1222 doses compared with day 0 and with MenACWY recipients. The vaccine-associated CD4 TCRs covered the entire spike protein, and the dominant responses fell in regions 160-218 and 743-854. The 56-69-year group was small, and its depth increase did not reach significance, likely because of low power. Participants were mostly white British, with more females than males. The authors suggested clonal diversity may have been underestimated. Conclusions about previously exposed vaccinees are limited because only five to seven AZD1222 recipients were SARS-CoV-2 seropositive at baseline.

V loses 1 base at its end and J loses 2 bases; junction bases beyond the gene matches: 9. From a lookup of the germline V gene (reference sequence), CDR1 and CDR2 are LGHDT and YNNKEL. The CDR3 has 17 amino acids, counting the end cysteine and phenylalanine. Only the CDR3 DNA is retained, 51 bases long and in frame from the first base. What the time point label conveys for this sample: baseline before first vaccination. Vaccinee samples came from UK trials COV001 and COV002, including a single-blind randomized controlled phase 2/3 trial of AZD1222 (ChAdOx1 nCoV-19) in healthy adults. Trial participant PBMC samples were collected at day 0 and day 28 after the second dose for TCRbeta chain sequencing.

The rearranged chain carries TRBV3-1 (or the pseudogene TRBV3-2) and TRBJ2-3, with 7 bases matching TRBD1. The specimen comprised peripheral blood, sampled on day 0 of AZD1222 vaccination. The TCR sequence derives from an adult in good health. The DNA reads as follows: TGTGCCAGCAGCCAAGTAGGTGCGGACAGGTACACAGATACGCAGTATTTT. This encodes CASSQVGADRYTDTQYF.